What follows are 8 T cell receptor beta chains derived from one specimen sequenced in a study of OX40 agonist ivuxolimab in advanced cancers. Clones were sequenced by immunoSEQ multiplex PCR, and TCRdb holds only the in-frame ones, with some missing. Of about 70,000 clones listed, roughly three quarters were seen once; the top ten hold about 5%. This material consisted of CD4+ or CD8+ T cells sorted from blood, taken in a trial of the OX40 agonist ivuxolimab. The source is an adult with an advanced solid tumor such as melanoma, head and neck, liver or kidney cancer.

This sequence joins TRBV11-2 and TRBJ1-3; 9 bases fit TRBD1. The CDR3 extends over 16 amino acids. Germline CDR1 reads SGHAT; CDR2 reads FQNNGV. With V trimmed by 1 base and J by 2 bases, 3 bases remained unmatched. The CDR3, as DNA: TGTGCCAGCAGCTTAGGCGGGACAGGGACTGGAAACACCATATATTTT. Its protein is CASSLGGTGTGNTIYF.

In its sample, this clone was seen a few times. The rearrangement joins TRBV11-1 to TRBJ2-2, with TRBD2 matching 15 bases. Trimming took 5 bases from V and 5 from J; bases not matched to a gene: 3. Germline CDR1 and CDR2: SGHAT and FQDESV (reference sequence). There are 16 residues in the CDR3. The CDR3 coding sequence is TGTGCCAGCAGCGCTGGACTAGCGGGAGGGACCGGGGAGCTGTTTTTT. Its protein is CASSAGLAGGTGELFF. Full variable domain (outside the CDR3, taken from reference TRBV11-1 and TRBJ2-2): EAEVAQSPRYKITEKSQAVAFWCDPISGHATLYWYRQILGQGPELLVQFQDESVVDDSQLPKDRFSAERLKGVDSTLKIQPAELGDSAMYLCASSAGLAGGTGELFFGEGSRLTVL.

The chain couples TRBV19 to TRBJ1-2; a possible D gene is TRBD1 (5 bases). V shed 6 bases and J shed 7 bases, with 18 bases lying between them. Germline V gene data show CDR1 as LNHDA and CDR2 as SQIVND (reference sequence). The CDR3 loop spans 14 amino acids. CDR3 in amino acids: CASSEGAAGVGYTF. For the CDR3, the DNA is TGTGCCAGTAGCGAAGGGGCCGCGGGGGTTGGCTACACCTTC.

The chain uses TRBV6-6 and TRBJ1-5, with D maybe TRBD1 (6 bases). Trimming removed 2 bases at V and 3 bases at J, with 11 bases between. CDR1 and CDR2 (germline): MNHNY, SVGAGI (reference sequence). This CDR3 has 15 amino acids. As DNA, the CDR3 is TGTGCCAGCAGTTACGGTTACAGGGTCAATCAGCCCCAGCATTTT. Translating it yields CASSYGYRVNQPQHF.

The sample holds one count of this clone. The chain couples TRBV28 to TRBJ1-2, with unresolved D. The CDR3 has 11 amino acids. The germline gives CDR1 MDHEN, CDR2 SYDVKM. V was trimmed by 8 bases and J by 4 bases, leaving 8 bases between them. The CDR3 bases are TGTGCCAGCGGGTACAGCTATGGCTACACCTTC. This gives the protein CASGYSYGYTF.

V usage is TRBV21-1 and J usage is TRBJ2-7; the table's D call TRBD1 went unverified against the DNA. TRBV21-1 is reported as a pseudogene. This CDR3 has 16 residues. The CDR3 bases are TGTGCCAGCAGCGAAGGAGGTGGGGCAAAGGCCTACGAGCAGTACTTC. Translation gives CASSEGGGAKAYEQYF.

This clone appeared a single time. The genes are TRBV7-9 and TRBJ1-6; D call uncertain. Germline CDR1 is SEHNR and CDR2 is FQNEAQ (reference sequence). Trimming took 5 bases from V and 6 from J, leaving 8 bases between them. The CDR3 has 13 amino acids. DNA for the CDR3: TGTGCCAGCAGCCCGGATATTAATTCACCCCTCCACTTT. It is translated as CASSPDINSPLHF.

The chain joins TRBV7-9 to TRBJ1-2; D is unclear. Germline V CDR1 and CDR2: SEHNR, FQNEAQ (reference sequence). The CDR3 spans 12 residues. V was pared by 5 bases and J by 4 bases, with 8 bases between. The CDR3 is CASSPGPYGYTF. The CDR3 DNA sequence: TGTGCCAGCAGCCCCGGCCCCTATGGCTACACCTTC.